A selection of T cell receptor beta chains follows, all from one sample in a study of T cell responses to AZD1222 COVID-19 vaccine. Sequenced by immunoSEQ multiplex PCR; TCRdb stores in-frame clones only, minus some. Here the sample spans 75,000 to 85,000 clones, around nine tenths being singletons. The specimen was peripheral blood, collected 28 days after the second AZD1222 dose. The receptors derive from an adult who received the AZD1222 COVID-19 vaccine. Both conserved end residues are part of each CDR3. A D gene is named only where the DNA matches it firmly. A clone size is listed for some rows: how often the clone was seen (once, few, many), or a class if it is expanded.

clone size	J gene	D gene	V gene	CDR3 protein	CDR3 DNA
-	TRBJ1-3	-	TRBV5-1	CASSGTGHSGNTIYF	TGCGCCAGCAGCGGCACAGGCCACTCTGGAAACACCATATATTTT
-	TRBJ2-2	TRBD1	TRBV9	CASSNRDRGRHVNTGELFF	TGTGCCAGCAGCAACCGGGACAGGGGGCGCCATGTGAACACCGGGGAGCTGTTTTTT
-	TRBJ1-1	TRBD1	TRBV6-2/TRBV6-3	CASSQDRVTMNTEAFF	TGTGCCAGCAGTCAGGACAGGGTGACCATGAACACTGAAGCTTTCTTT
-	TRBJ1-2	-	TRBV28	CASSLSGVYGYTF	TGTGCCAGCAGTCTATCGGGCGTTTATGGCTACACCTTC
-	TRBJ2-7	-	TRBV7-9	CASSPIASYEQYF	TGTGCCAGCAGCCCCATTGCATCCTACGAGCAGTACTTC
-	TRBJ1-4	-	TRBV3-1/TRBV3-2	CASSQRGDEKLFF	TGTGCCAGCAGCCAACGGGGGGATGAAAAACTGTTTTTT
few	TRBJ1-2	-	TRBV5-4	CASSSDGNYGYTF	TGTGCCAGCAGCTCGGACGGTAACTATGGCTACACCTTC
-	TRBJ1-2	-	TRBV19	CATNRDGYTF	TGTGCCACAAACAGGGACGGCTACACCTTC
-	TRBJ1-5	-	TRBV7-2	CASSWLSAGQGNQPQHF	TGTGCCAGCAGCTGGCTATCGGCGGGCCAGGGCAATCAGCCCCAGCATTTT
once	TRBJ1-1	-	TRBV3-1/TRBV3-2	CASSQGGGGNTEAFF	TGTGCCAGCAGCCAAGGTGGGGGAGGAAACACTGAAGCTTTCTTT
-	TRBJ1-4	TRBD1	TRBV5-1	CASSLRTGLTNEKLFF	TGCGCCAGCAGCTTAAGGACAGGGCTTACGAATGAAAAACTGTTTTTT
-	TRBJ1-2	-	TRBV6-6	CASSYLNYGYTF	TGTGCCAGCAGTTACTTGAACTATGGCTACACCTTC
-	TRBJ2-7	-	TRBV19	CASSTSGTTFYEQYF	TGTGCCAGTAGTACTTCCGGGACCACGTTCTACGAGCAGTACTTC
-	TRBJ2-3	-	TRBV24-1	CATSDGGARLAPQSLPDTQYF	TGTGCCACCAGTGATGGGGGGGCTAGGCTAGCACCCCAATCCCTACCAGATACGCAGTATTTT
-	TRBJ2-5	-	TRBV11-2	CASSIAGRETQYF	TGTGCCAGCAGTATTGCAGGCCGGGAGACCCAGTACTTC
-	TRBJ2-7	TRBD1	TRBV6-5	CASSYPTGDEQYF	TGTGCCAGCAGTTACCCGACAGGGGACGAGCAGTACTTC
-	TRBJ1-2	-	TRBV11-2	CASSLGRNYGYTF	TGTGCCAGCAGCTTAGGACGGAACTATGGCTACACCTTC
-	TRBJ2-7	-	TRBV7-8	CASSRTVGDTFHSYEQYF	TGTGCCAGCAGCCGGACCGTTGGGGACACTTTTCACTCCTACGAGCAGTACTTC
-	TRBJ2-1	-	TRBV19	CASSIRGQAYNEQFF	TGTGCCAGTAGTATTCGAGGACAAGCCTACAATGAGCAGTTCTTC
-	TRBJ2-5	-	TRBV5-1	CASSRRYQETQYF	TGCGCCAGCAGTCGTCGGTACCAAGAGACCCAGTACTTC
-	TRBJ1-5	-	TRBV6-5	CASTKKSNQPQHF	TGTGCCAGCACCAAGAAAAGCAATCAGCCCCAGCATTTT
once	TRBJ1-4	TRBD1	TRBV18	CASSPRTGVNEKLFF	TGTGCCAGCTCACCACGGACAGGGGTGAATGAAAAACTGTTTTTT